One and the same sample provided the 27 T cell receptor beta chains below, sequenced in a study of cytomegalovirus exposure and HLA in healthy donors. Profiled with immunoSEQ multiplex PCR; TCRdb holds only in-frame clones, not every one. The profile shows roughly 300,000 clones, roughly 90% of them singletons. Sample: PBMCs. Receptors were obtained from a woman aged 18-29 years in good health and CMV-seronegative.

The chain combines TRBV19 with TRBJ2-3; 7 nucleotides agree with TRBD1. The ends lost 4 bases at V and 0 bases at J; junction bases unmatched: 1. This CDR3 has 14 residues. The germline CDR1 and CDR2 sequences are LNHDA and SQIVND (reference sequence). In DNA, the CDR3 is TGTGCCAGTAGTAGGGACAGAAGCACAGATACGCAGTATTTT. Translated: CASSRDRSTDTQYF.

In nucleotides, the CDR3 is TGTGCCAGCAGCCTACTCCCGCCCCTACAGGGACCGAGCTCTGGGGCCAACGTCCTGACTTTC. This sequence encodes CASSLLPPLQGPSSGANVLTF. V is TRBV28 and J is TRBJ2-6, with a tentative D call TRBD1 (6 bases). Trimming removed 6 bases at V and 0 bases at J, with 27 bases between. The CDR3 is 21 residues long. CDR1 and CDR2 from the germline V gene are MDHEN and SYDVKM.

CDR3 region: CASSPAGGPSYEQYF. CDR3 DNA: TGTGCCAGCAGCCCTGCGGGTGGACCGTCCTACGAGCAGTACTTC. The rearrangement links TRBV11-2 to TRBJ2-7; D is perhaps TRBD2 (5 bases). Per germline, CDR1 SGHAT and CDR2 FQNNGV. V lost 5 bases and J 1 base, leaving 15 bases between the germline ends. This CDR3 spans 15 amino acids.

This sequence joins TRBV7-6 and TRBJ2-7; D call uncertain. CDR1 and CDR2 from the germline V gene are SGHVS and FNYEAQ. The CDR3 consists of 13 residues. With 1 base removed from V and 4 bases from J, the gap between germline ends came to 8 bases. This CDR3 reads CASSLGVGYEQYF. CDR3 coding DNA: TGTGCCAGCAGCTTAGGTGTCGGTTACGAGCAGTACTTC.

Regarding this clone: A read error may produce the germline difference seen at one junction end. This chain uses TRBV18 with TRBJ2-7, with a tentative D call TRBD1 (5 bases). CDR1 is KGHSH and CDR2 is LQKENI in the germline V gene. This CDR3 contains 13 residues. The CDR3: CASSPLQDPPILF. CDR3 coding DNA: TGTGCCAGCTCACCACTACAGGACCCCCCAATCCTCTTC.

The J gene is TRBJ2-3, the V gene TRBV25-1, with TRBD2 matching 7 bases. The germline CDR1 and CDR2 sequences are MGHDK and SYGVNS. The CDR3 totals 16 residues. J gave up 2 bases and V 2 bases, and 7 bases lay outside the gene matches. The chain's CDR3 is CASSEGGVHATDTQYF. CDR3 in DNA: TGTGCCAGCAGTGAAGGGGGGGTCCATGCCACAGATACGCAGTATTTT.

The chain's CDR3 is CASSPTSGNYEQYF. The CDR3, as DNA: TGTGCCAGCAGCCCGACTAGCGGGAACTACGAGCAGTACTTC. This rearrangement joins TRBV7-2 to TRBJ2-7; 11 nucleotides line up with TRBD2. The CDR3 has 14 amino acids. V shed 5 bases, J shed 3 bases, and the junction held 3 bases outside the gene matches. Germline-derived CDR1 and CDR2 are SGHTA and FQGNSA.

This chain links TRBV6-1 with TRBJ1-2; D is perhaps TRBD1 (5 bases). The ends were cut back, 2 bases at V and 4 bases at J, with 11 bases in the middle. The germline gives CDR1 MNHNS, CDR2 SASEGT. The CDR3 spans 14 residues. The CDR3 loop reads CASSELGLGYGYTF. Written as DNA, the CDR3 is TGTGCCAGCAGTGAATTGGGACTTGGCTATGGCTACACCTTC.

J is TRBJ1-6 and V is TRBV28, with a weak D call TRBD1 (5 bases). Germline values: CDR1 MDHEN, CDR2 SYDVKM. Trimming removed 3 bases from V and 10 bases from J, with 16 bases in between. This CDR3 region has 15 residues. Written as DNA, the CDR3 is TGTGCCAGCAGTTTGGCCGGGGCGGGGTCCTCACCCCTCCACTTT. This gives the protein CASSLAGAGSSPLHF. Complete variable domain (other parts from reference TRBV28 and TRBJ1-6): DVKVTQSSRYLVKRTGEKVFLECVQDMDHENMFWYRQDPGLGLRLIYFSYDVKMKEKGDIPEGYSVSREKKERFSLILESASTNQTSMYLCASSLAGAGSSPLHFGNGTRLTVT.

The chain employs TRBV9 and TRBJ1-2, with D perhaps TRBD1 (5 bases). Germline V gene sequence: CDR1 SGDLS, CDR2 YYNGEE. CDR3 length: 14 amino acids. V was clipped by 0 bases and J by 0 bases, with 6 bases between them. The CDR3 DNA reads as TGTGCCAGCAGCGTAGGACAGCCTAACTATGGCTACACCTTC. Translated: CASSVGQPNYGYTF.

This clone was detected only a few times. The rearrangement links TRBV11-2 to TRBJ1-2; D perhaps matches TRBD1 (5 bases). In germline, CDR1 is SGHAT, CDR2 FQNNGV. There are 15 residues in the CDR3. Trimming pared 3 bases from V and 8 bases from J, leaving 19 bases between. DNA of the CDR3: TGTGCCAGCAGCTTCCAAGGGCTCACAGGAGGGGGCTACACCTTC. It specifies CASSFQGLTGGGYTF.

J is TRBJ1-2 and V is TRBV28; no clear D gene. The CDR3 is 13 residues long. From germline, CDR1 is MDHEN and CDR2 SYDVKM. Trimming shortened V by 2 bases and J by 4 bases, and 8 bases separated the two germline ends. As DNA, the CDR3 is TGTGCCAGCAGTTTAAATCTCAGCTATGGCTACACCTTC. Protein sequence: CASSLNLSYGYTF.

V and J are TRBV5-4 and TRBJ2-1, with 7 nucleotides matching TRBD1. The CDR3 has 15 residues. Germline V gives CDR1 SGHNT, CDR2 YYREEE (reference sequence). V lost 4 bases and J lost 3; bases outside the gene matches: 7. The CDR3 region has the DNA TGTGCCAGCAGCCGCAGACAGGGAAACTACAATGAGCAGTTCTTC. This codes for CASSRRQGNYNEQFF.

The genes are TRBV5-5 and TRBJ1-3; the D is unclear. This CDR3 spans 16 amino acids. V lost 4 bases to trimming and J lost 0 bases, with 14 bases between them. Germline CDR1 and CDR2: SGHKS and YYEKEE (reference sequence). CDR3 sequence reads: CASSGMTGSSGNTIYF. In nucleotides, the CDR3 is TGTGCCAGCAGCGGTATGACGGGAAGCTCTGGAAACACCATATATTTT.

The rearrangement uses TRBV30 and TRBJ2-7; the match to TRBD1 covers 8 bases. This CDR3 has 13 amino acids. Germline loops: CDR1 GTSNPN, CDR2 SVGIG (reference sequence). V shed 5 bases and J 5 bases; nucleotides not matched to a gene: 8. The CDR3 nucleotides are TGTGCCTGGGCCCCAGGGGGCTGGGACGAGCAGTACTTC. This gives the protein CAWAPGGWDEQYF.

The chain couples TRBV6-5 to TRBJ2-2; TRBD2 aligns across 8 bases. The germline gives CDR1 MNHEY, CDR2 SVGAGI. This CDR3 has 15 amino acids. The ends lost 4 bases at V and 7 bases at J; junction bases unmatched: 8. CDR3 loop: CASSSSGTSFGELFF. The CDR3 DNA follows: TGTGCCAGCAGTTCCTCCGGGACTAGTTTCGGGGAGCTGTTTTTT.

The CDR3 region has the DNA TGTGCCTGGATACTGAGATCGAACACTGAAGCTTTCTTT. Residues: CAWILRSNTEAFF. V usage is TRBV30 and J usage is TRBJ1-1; D uncertain. The V end lost 4 bases, the J end lost 1 base, and 10 bases lay between the germline ends. CDR3 length: 13 amino acids. In germline, CDR1 is GTSNPN, CDR2 SVGIG (reference sequence). Based on the CDR3 plus reference TRBV30 and TRBJ1-1, the full variable domain is SQTIHQWPATLVQPVGSPLSLECTVEGTSNPNLYWYRQAAGRGLQLLFYSVGIGQISSEVPQNLSASRPQDRQFILSSKKLLLSDSGFYLCAWILRSNTEAFFGQGTRLTVV.

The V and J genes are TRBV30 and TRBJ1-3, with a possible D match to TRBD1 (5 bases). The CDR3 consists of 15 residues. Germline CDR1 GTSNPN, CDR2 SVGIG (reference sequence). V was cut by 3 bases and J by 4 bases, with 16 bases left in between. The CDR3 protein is CAWRRPSQAGNTIYF. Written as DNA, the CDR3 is TGTGCCTGGAGGAGGCCCTCACAGGCGGGAAACACCATATATTTT.

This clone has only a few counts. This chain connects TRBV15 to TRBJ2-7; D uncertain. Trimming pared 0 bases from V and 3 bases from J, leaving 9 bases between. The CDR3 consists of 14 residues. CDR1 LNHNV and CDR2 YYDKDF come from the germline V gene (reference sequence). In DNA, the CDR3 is TGTGCCACCAGCAGAGATCACAGAGACTACGAGCAGTACTTC. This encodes CATSRDHRDYEQYF. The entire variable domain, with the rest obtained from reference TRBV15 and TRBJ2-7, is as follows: DAMVIQNPRYQVTQFGKPVTLSCSQTLNHNVMYWYQQKSSQAPKLLFHYYDKDFNNEADTPDNFQSRRPNTSFCFLDIRSPGLGDTAMYLCATSRDHRDYEQYFGPGTRLTVT.

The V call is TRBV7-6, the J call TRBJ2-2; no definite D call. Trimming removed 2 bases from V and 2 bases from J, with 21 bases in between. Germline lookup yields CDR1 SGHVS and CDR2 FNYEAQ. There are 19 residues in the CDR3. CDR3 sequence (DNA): TGTGCCAGCAGCTTATCACGTTCGCGACTTAAACGAAACACCGGGGAGCTGTTTTTT. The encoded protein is CASSLSRSRLKRNTGELFF. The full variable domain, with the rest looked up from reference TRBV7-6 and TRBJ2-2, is GAGVSQSPRYKVTKRGQDVALRCDPISGHVSLYWYRQALGQGPEFLTYFNYEAQQDKSGLPNDRFSAERPEGSISTLTIQRTEQRDSAMYRCASSLSRSRLKRNTGELFFGEGSRLTVL.

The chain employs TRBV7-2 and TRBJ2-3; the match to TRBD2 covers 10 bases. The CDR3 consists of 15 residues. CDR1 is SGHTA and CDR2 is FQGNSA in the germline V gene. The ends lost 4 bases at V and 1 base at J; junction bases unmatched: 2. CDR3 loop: CASSSGLAGTDTQYF. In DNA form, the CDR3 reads TGTGCCAGCAGCTCCGGACTAGCGGGCACAGATACGCAGTATTTT.

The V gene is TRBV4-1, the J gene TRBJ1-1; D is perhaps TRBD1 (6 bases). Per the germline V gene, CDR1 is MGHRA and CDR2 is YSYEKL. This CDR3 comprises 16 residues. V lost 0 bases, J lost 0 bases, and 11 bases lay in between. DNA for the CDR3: TGCGCCAGCAGCCAAGAGGGACACCGTATGAACACTGAAGCTTTCTTT. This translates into CASSQEGHRMNTEAFF.

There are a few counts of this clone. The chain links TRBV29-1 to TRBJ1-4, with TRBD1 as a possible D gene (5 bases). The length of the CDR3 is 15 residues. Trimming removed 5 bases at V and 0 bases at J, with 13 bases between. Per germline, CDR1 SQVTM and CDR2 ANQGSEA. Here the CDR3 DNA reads TGCAGCGTTAGACCAGGGACTTCAACTAATGAAAAACTGTTTTTT. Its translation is CSVRPGTSTNEKLFF. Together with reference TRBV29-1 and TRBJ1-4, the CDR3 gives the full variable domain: SAVISQKPSRDICQRGTSLTIQCQVDSQVTMMFWYRQQPGQSLTLIATANQGSEATYESGFVIDKFPISRPNLTFSTLTVSNMSPEDSSIYLCSVRPGTSTNEKLFFGSGTQLSVL.

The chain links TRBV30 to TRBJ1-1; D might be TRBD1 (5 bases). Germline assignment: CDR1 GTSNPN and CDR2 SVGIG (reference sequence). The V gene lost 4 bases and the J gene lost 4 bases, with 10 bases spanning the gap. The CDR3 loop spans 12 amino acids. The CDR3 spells CAWMGGFTEAFF. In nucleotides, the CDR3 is TGTGCCTGGATGGGGGGATTCACTGAAGCTTTCTTT.

CDR3: CASSQGGLAGVNPEQYF. The CDR3 DNA sequence: TGCGCCAGCAGCCAAGGGGGACTAGCGGGAGTCAATCCCGAGCAGTACTTC. The J gene is TRBJ2-7, the V gene TRBV4-1; TRBD2 aligns across 14 bases. V was clipped by 1 base and J by 6 bases; unmatched bases: 8. Germline CDR1 and CDR2: MGHRA and YSYEKL. The CDR3 runs 17 residues.

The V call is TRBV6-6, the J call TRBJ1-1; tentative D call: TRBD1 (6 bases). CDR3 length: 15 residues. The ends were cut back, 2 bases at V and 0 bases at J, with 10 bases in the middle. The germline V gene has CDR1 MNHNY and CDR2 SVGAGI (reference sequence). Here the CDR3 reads CASSYRGGMNTEAFF. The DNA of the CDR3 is TGTGCCAGCAGTTACAGGGGGGGAATGAACACTGAAGCTTTCTTT.

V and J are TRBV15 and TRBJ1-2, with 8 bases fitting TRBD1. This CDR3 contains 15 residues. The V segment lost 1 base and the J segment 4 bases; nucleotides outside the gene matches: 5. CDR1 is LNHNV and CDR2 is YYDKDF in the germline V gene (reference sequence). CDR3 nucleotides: TGTGCCACCAGCAGAGCAGAGACAGGGGTCTATGGCTACACCTTC. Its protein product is CATSRAETGVYGYTF.